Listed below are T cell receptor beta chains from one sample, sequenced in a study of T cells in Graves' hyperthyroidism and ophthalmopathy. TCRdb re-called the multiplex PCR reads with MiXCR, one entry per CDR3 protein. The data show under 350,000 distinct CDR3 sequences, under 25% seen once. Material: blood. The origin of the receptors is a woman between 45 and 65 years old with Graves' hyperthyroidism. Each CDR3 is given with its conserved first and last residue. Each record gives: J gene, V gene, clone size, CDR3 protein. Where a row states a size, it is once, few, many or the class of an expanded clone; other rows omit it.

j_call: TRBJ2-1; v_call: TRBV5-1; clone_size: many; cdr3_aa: CASSLGGQRYNEQFF
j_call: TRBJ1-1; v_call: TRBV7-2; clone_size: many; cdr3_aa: CASSFPGRPMNTEAFF
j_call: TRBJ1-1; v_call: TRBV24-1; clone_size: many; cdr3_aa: CATSATMNTEAFF
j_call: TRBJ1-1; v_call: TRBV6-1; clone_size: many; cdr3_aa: CASSEKHSLNTEAFF
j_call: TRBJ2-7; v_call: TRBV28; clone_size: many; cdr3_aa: CASSLPWNEQYF
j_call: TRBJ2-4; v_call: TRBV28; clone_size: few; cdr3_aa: CASRGGAFRYF
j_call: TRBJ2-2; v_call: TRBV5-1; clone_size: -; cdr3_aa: CASSGSGNTGELFF
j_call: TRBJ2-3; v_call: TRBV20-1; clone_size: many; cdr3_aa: CSARSSGGSTDTQYF
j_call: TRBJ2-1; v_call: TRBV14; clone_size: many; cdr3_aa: CASSQGAISYNEQFF
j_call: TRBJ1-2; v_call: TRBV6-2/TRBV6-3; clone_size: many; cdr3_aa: CASTDRNYGYTF